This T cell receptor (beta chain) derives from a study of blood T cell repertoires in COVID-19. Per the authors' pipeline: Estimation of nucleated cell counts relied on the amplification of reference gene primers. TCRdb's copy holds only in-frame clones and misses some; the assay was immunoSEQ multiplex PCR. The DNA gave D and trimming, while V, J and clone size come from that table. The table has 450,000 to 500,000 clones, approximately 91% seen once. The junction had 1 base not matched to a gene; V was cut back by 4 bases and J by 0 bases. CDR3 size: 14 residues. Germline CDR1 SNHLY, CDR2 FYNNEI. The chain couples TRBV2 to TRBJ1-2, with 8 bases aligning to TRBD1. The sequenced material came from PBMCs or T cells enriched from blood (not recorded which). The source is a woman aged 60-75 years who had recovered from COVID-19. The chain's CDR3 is CASSATGANYGYTF. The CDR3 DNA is TGTGCCAGCAGTGCGACAGGGGCTAACTATGGCTACACCTTC.